The table lists the clone carrying this T cell receptor beta chain with a count of one. Antigen unknown. These data originate in a study of T cell responses to AZD1222 COVID-19 vaccine. General observations from the study: Reportedly, nearly half the spike-specific TCRs target unmutated variant regions.

Per germline, CDR1 GTSNPN and CDR2 SVGIG (reference sequence). The CDR3 is 12 amino acids. V was trimmed by 1 base and J by 4 bases, leaving 7 bases between them. This table comes from immunoSEQ multiplex PCR, and its TCRdb copy is limited to in-frame clones, with some not included. Here the sample spans 66,000 or so clones, about 90% being singletons. This clonotype was obtained from an adult in good health. This specimen was peripheral blood, taken on day 0 of AZD1222 vaccination. The chain recombines TRBV30 with TRBJ1-2; D is possibly TRBD1 (6 bases). DNA of the CDR3: TGTGCCTGGAGTGAAGGGGGCTATGGCTACACCTTC. This codes for CAWSEGGYGYTF.